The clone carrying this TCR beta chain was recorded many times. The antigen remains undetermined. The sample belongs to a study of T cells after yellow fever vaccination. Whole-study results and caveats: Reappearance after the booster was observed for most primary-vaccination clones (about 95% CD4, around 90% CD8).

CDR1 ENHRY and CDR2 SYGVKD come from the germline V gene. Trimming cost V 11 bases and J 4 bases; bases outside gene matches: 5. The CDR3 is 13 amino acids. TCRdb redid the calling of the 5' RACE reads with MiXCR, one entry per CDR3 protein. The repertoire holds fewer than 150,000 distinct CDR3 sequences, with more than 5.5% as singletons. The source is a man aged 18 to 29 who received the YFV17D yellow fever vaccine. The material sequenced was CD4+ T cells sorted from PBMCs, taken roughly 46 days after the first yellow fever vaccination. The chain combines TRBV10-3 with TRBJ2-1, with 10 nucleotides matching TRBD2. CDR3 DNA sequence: TGTGCCGCAGCGGGGGGGCAATACAATGAGCAGTTCTTC. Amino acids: CAAAGGQYNEQFF.